This is a list of T cell receptor beta chains from one sample in a study of blood T cell repertoires in COVID-19. This table comes from immunoSEQ multiplex PCR, and its TCRdb copy is limited to in-frame clones, with some not included. The sample contains 150,000 to 200,000 clones, around 91% of which appear only once. Sequencing was done on a sample of PBMCs or T cells enriched from blood (not recorded which). These receptors all come from a young woman who had recovered from COVID-19. CDR3s include the opening cysteine and the closing phenylalanine or tryptophan. A D gene is named only where the DNA matches it firmly. Clone sizes are given selectively: once, few, many, or a class where the clone is expanded.

d_call	v_call	clone_size	j_call	cdr3_nt	cdr3_aa
TRBD2	TRBV30	.	TRBJ2-1	TGTGCCTGGAGTCCGGGCCTAGCGGACTACAATGAGCAGTTCTTC	CAWSPGLADYNEQFF
.	TRBV20-1	once	TRBJ2-1	TGCAGTGCTAGTTTCGGCAGGTCACAGTTCTTC	CSASFGRSQFF
.	TRBV5-1	.	TRBJ1-2	TGCGCCAGCAGCCGGGAGAATAACTATGGCTACACCTTC	CASSRENNYGYTF
TRBD1	TRBV18	.	TRBJ2-7	TGTGCCAGCTCACCATTGGGACAGGGGGCTCGAGAGCAGTACTTC	CASSPLGQGAREQYF
.	TRBV21-1	.	TRBJ2-3	TGTGCCAGCAGCGACTGGACTAGCGGATCTTCCACAGATACGCAGTATTTT	CASSDWTSGSSTDTQYF
.	TRBV28	.	TRBJ2-1	TGTGCCAGCAGGCAGCAGGGCTACAATGAGCAGTTCTTC	CASRQQGYNEQFF
TRBD1	TRBV7-9	.	TRBJ1-4	TGTGCCAGCAGCTTAGCCGGGACAGGGGCTAATGAAAAACTGTTTTTT	CASSLAGTGANEKLFF
TRBD2	TRBV29-1	.	TRBJ2-1	TGCAGCGTTTCTGGGCTAGCGGGAGGCAATGAGCAGTTCTTC	CSVSGLAGGNEQFF
TRBD2	TRBV11-1	.	TRBJ2-5	TGTGCCAGCAGCCGGGGGGGCCAAGAGACCCAGTACTTC	CASSRGGQETQYF
.	TRBV19	.	TRBJ2-2	TGTGCCAGTAGTCCCCCGGGGGTAGCGAAGTCATCCGGGGAGCTGTTTTTT	CASSPPGVAKSSGELFF
.	TRBV2	once	TRBJ2-3	TGTGCCAGCAGTGTATTCACCACGACCGTGGACAGCCCCAATAGATTGGCAGATACGCAGTATTTT	CASSVFTTTVDSPNRLADTQYF
TRBD2	TRBV11-2	.	TRBJ2-7	TGTGCCAGCAGCACCGGGGGGACTTTTTCCGGGGAGCAGTACTTC	CASSTGGTFSGEQYF